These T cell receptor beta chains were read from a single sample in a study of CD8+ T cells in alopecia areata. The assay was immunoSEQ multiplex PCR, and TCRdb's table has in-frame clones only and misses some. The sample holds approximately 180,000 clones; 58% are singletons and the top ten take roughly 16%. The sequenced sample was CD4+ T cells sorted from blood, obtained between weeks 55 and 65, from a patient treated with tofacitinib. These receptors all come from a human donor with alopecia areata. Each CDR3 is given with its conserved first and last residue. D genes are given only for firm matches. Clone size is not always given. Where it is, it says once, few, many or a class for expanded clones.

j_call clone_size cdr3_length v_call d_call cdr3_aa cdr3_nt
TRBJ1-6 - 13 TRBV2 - CASSDRPNSPLHF TGTGCCAGCAGTGACAGGCCAAATTCACCCCTCCACTTT
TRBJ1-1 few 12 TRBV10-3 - CATTDLNTEAFF TGTGCCACCACCGACCTTAACACTGAAGCTTTCTTT
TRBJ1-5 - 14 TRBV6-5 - CASSYGGANQPQHF TGTGCCAGCAGTTACGGGGGGGCCAATCAGCCCCAGCATTTT
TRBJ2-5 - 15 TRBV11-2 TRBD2 CASATGLAGEETQYF TGTGCCAGCGCTACGGGACTAGCGGGGGAAGAGACCCAGTACTTC
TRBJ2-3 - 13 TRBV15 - CATSRDWGDTQYF TGTGCCACCAGCAGAGATTGGGGAGATACGCAGTATTTT
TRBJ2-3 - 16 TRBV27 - CASSSRGPLGTDTQYF TGTGCCAGCAGCAGCCGGGGCCCACTTGGCACAGATACGCAGTATTTT
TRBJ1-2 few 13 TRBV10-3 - CAITPDGDYGYTF TGTGCCATCACTCCTGACGGAGACTATGGCTACACCTTC
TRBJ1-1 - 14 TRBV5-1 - CASSLAGMNTEAFF TGCGCCAGCAGCTTGGCTGGGATGAACACTGAAGCTTTCTTT
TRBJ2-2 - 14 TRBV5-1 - CASSPPGRVGELFF TGCGCCAGCTCACCCCCAGGCAGAGTCGGGGAGCTGTTTTTT
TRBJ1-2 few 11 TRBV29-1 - CSVVGGGGYTF TGCAGCGTTGTAGGGGGTGGAGGCTACACCTTC
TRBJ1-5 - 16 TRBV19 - CASNEGHWKLGQPQHF TGTGCCAGTAACGAGGGACACTGGAAATTGGGTCAGCCCCAGCATTTT
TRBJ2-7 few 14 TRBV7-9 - CASSSGTSSYEQYF TGTGCCAGCTCCTCCGGGACATCCTCCTACGAGCAGTACTTC
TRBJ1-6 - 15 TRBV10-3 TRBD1 CAISEAGTANSPLHF TGTGCCATCAGTGAAGCCGGGACAGCTAATTCACCCCTCCACTTT
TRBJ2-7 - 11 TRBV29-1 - CSVWRGYEQYF TGCAGCGTTTGGAGGGGATACGAGCAGTACTTC
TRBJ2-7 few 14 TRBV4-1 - CASSQGQVNYEQYF TGCGCCAGCAGCCAAGGACAGGTGAACTACGAGCAGTACTTC
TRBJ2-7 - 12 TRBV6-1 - CASSEAGVGQYF TGTGCCAGCAGTGAAGCAGGGGTAGGGCAGTACTTC
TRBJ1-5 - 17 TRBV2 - CASSAAGRAFLNQPQHF TGTGCCAGCAGCGCCGCCGGCAGGGCATTTTTGAATCAGCCCCAGCATTTT
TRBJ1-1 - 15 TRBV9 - CASTQDEETRTEAFF TGTGCCAGCACACAGGATGAGGAGACGAGGACTGAAGCTTTCTTT
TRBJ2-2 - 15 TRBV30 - CACSGPTGRTGELFF TGTGCCTGTTCGGGACCGACGGGTCGTACCGGGGAGCTGTTTTTT
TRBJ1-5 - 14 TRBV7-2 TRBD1 CASSDQGAAQPQHF TGTGCCAGCAGCGATCAGGGGGCTGCTCAGCCCCAGCATTTT
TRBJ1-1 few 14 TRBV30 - CAWSVGRENTEAFF TGTGCCTGGAGTGTAGGGCGGGAGAACACTGAAGCTTTCTTT
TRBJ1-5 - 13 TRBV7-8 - CASSLEQPQPQHF TGTGCCAGCAGCTTGGAACAGCCTCAGCCCCAGCATTTT
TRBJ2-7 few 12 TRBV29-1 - CSVYSDLGEQYF TGCAGCGTCTACTCGGACCTGGGCGAGCAGTACTTC
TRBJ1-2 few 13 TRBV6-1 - CASSETWTSGYTF TGTGCCAGCAGTGAAACATGGACTTCTGGCTACACCTTC
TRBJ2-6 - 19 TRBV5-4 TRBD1 CASSAARDRGGTGANVLTF TGTGCCAGCAGCGCGGCCCGGGACAGGGGAGGAACTGGGGCCAACGTCCTGACTTTC
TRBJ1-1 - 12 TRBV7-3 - CASSLTGSFAFF TGTGCCAGCAGCTTAACCGGGTCGTTCGCTTTCTTT
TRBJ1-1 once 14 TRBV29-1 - CSVAGAAENTEAFF TGCAGCGTTGCCGGGGCGGCAGAGAACACTGAAGCTTTCTTT
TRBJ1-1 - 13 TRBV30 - CAWNRQLNTEAFF TGTGCCTGGAACCGGCAGCTGAACACTGAAGCTTTCTTT
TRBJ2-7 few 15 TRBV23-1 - CASMCVREKVYEQYF TGCGCCAGCATGTGTGTCAGGGAGAAGGTCTACGAGCAGTACTTC
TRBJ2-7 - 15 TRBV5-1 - CASSLESSGLYEQYF TGCGCCAGCAGCTTGGAGTCCAGCGGACTCTACGAGCAGTACTTC
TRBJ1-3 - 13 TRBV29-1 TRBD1 CSVQGHLGNTIYF TGCAGCGTACAGGGGCATCTTGGAAACACCATATATTTT
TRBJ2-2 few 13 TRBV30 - CAWRRGLSGELFF TGTGCCTGGAGGCGGGGGCTATCCGGGGAGCTGTTTTTT
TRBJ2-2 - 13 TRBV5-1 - CASSVEATGELFF TGCGCCAGCAGCGTGGAGGCCACCGGGGAGCTGTTTTTT
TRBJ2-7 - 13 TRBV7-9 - CASSFSEAYEQYF TGTGCCAGCAGCTTCTCGGAAGCCTACGAGCAGTACTTC
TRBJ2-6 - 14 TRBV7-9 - CASSSGTGANVLTF TGTGCCAGCAGCTCCGGGACTGGGGCCAACGTCCTGACTTTC
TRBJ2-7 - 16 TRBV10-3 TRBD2 CAISDPGLAGGYEQYF TGTGCCATCAGTGACCCGGGACTAGCGGGGGGCTACGAGCAGTACTTC
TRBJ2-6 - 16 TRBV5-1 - CASSLAFDSGANVLTF TGCGCCAGCAGCTTGGCCTTCGACTCTGGGGCCAACGTCCTGACTTTC
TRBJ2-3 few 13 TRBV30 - CACPGPRTDTQYF TGTGCCTGCCCGGGACCCCGCACAGATACGCAGTATTTT
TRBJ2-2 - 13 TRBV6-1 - CASWASNTGELFF TGTGCCAGCTGGGCCTCGAACACCGGGGAGCTGTTTTTT
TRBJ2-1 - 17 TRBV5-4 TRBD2 CASSLFSGGATYNEQFF TGTGCCAGCAGCTTGTTCAGCGGGGGAGCAACCTACAATGAGCAGTTCTTC
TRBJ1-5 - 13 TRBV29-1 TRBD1 CSGGQGGDQPQHF TGCAGCGGTGGACAGGGGGGAGATCAGCCCCAGCATTTT
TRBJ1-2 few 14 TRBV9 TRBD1 CASSEGTGAHGYTF TGTGCCAGCAGCGAAGGGACAGGGGCACATGGCTACACCTTC
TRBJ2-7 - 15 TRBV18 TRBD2 CASSLTSGGRYEQYF TGTGCCAGCTCCCTAACTAGCGGGGGACGTTACGAGCAGTACTTC
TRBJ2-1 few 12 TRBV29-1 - CSVGIAYNEQFF TGCAGCGTGGGTATAGCCTACAATGAGCAGTTCTTC
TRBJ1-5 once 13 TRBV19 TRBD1 CASAGQGNQPQHF TGTGCCAGTGCGGGACAGGGGAATCAGCCCCAGCATTTT
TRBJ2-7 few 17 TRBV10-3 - CAISEDAGTQDSYEQYF TGTGCCATCAGTGAGGACGCCGGGACACAAGACTCCTACGAGCAGTACTTC
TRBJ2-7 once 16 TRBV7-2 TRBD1 CASSPWRDRGHYEQYF TGTGCCAGCAGCCCCTGGCGGGACAGGGGGCACTACGAGCAGTACTTC